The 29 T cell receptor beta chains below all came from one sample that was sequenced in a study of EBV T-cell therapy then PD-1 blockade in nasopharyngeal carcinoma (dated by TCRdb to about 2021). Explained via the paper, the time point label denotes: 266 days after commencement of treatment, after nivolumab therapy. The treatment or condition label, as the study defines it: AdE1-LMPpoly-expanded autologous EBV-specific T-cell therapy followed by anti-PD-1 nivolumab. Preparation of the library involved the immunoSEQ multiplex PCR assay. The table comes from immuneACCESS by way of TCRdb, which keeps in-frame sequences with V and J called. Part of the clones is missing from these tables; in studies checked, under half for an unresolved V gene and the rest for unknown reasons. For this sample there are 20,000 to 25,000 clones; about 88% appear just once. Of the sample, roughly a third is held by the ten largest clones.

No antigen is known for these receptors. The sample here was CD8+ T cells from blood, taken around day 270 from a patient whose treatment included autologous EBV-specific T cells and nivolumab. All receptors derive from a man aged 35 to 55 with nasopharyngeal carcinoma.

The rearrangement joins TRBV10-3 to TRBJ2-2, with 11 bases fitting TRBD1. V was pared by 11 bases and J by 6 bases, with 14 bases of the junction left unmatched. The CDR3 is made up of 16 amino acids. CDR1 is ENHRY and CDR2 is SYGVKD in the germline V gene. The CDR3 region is CAARGAGTGGPGELFF. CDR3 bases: TGTGCCGCCCGGGGGGCCGGGACAGGGGGTCCCGGGGAGCTGTTTTTT.

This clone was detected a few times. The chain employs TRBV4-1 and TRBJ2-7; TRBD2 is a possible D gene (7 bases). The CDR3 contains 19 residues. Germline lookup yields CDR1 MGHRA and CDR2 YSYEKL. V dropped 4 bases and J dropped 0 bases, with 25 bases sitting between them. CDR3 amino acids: CASSPNGGGLPRDSYEQYF. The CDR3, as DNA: TGCGCCAGCAGCCCCAATGGGGGGGGGCTTCCCCGCGACTCCTACGAGCAGTACTTC.

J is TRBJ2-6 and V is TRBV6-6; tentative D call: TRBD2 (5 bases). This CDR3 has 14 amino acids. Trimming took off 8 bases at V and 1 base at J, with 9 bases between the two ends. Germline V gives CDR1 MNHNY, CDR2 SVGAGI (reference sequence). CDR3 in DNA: TGTGCCAGCCCCCGGAGGTCTGGGGCCAACGTCCTGACTTTC. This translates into CASPRRSGANVLTF.

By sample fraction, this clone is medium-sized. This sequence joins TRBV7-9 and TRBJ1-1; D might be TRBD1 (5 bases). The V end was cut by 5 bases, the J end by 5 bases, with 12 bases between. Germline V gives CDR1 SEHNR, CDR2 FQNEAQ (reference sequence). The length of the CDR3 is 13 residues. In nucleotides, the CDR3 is TGTGCCAGCAGCCTTAGCTGGGGGACTGAAGCTTTCTTT. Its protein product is CASSLSWGTEAFF.

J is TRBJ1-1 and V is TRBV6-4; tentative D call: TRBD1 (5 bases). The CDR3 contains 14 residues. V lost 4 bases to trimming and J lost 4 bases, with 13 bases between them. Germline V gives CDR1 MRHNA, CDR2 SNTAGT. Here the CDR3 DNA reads TGTGCCAGCAGTGCAAGGGGAGACGGCACTGAAGCTTTCTTT. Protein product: CASSARGDGTEAFF.

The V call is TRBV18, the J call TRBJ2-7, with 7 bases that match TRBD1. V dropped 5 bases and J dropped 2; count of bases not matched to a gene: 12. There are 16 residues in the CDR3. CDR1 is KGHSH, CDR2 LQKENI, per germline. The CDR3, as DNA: TGTGCCAGCTCATCGTATGACCGGGACAGTCCCTACGAGCAGTACTTC. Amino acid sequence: CASSSYDRDSPYEQYF.

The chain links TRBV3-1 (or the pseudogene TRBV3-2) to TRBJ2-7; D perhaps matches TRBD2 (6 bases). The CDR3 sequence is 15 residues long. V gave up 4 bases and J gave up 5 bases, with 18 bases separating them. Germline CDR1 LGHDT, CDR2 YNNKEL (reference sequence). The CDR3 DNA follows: TGTGCCAGCAGCCCTGCCAGCGGGCTCGCCGACGAGCAGTACTTC. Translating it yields CASSPASGLADEQYF.

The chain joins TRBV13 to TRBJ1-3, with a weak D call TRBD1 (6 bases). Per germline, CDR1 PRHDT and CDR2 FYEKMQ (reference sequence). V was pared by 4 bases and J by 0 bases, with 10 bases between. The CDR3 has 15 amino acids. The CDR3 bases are TGTGCCAGCAGCTCAGGACAGATCTCTGGAAACACCATATATTTT. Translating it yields CASSSGQISGNTIYF.

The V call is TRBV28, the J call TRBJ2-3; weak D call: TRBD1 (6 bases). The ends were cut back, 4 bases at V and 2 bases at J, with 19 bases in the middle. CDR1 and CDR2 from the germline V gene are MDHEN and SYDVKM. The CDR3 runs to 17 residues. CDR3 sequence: CASSSVVGALTTDTQYF. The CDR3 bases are TGTGCCAGCAGTTCCGTAGTGGGGGCCTTAACCACAGATACGCAGTATTTT. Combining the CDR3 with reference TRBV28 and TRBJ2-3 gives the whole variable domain DVKVTQSSRYLVKRTGEKVFLECVQDMDHENMFWYRQDPGLGLRLIYFSYDVKMKEKGDIPEGYSVSREKKERFSLILESASTNQTSMYLCASSSVVGALTTDTQYFGPGTRLTVL.

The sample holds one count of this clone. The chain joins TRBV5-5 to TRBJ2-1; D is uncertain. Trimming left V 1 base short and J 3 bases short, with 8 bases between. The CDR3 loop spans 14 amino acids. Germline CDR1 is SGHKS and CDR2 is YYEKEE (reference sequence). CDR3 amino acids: CASSLFEDYNEQFF. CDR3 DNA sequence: TGTGCCAGCAGCTTGTTTGAGGACTACAATGAGCAGTTCTTC.

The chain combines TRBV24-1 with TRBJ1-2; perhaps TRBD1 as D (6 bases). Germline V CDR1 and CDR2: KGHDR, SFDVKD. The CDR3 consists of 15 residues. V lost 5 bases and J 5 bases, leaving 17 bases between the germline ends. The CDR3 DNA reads TGTGCCACCAGTGGTCTAACAGGGTTGGGGTATGGCTACACCTTC. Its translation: CATSGLTGLGYGYTF.

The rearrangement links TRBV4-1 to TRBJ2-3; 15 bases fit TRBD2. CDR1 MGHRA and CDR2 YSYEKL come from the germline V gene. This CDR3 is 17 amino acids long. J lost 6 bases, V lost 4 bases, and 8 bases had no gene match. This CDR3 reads CASSLSGLAGGPDTQYF. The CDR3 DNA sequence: TGCGCCAGCAGCCTTTCCGGACTAGCGGGGGGGCCCGATACGCAGTATTTT.

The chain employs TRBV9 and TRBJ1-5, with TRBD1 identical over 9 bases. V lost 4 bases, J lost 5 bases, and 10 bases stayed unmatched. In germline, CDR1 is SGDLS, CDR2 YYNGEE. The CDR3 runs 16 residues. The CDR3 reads CASSPGWTGVDQPQHF. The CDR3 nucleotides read TGTGCCAGCAGCCCCGGATGGACAGGGGTCGATCAGCCCCAGCATTTT.

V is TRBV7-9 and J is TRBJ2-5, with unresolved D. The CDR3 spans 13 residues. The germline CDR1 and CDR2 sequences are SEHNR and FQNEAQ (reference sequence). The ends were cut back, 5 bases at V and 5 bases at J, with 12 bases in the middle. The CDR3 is CASSLIKVETQYF. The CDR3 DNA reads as TGTGCCAGCAGCCTTATTAAGGTCGAGACCCAGTACTTC.

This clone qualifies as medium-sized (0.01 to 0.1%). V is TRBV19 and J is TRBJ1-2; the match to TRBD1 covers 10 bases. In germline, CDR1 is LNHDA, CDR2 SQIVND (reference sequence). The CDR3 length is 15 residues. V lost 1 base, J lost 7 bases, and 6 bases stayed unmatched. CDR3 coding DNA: TGTGCCAGTAGTATAGTGACAGGGGGCTTCGGTGGCTACACCTTC. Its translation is CASSIVTGGFGGYTF.

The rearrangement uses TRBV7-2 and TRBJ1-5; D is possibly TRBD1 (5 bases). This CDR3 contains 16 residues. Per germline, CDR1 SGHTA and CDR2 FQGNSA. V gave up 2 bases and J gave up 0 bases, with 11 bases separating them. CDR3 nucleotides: TGTGCCAGCAGCTTAAGTGCAGGGTATAGCAATCAGCCCCAGCATTTT. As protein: CASSLSAGYSNQPQHF.

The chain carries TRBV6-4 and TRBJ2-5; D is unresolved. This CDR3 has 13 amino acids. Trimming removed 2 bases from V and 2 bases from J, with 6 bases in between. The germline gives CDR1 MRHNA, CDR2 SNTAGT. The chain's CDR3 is CASSDREQETQYF. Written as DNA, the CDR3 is TGTGCCAGCAGTGACAGGGAACAAGAGACCCAGTACTTC.

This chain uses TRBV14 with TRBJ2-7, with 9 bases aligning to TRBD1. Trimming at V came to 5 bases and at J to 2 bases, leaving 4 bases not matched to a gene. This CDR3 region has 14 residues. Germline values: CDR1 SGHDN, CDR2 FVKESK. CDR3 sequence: CASSGRDRAYEQYF. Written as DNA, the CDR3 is TGTGCCAGCAGCGGAAGGGACAGGGCCTACGAGCAGTACTTC.

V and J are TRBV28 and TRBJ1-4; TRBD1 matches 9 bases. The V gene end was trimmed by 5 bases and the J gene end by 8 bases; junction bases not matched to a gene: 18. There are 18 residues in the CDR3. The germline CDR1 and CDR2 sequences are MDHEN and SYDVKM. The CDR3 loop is CASSLRDRVDFSLEKLFF. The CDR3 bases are TGTGCCAGCAGTCTCCGGGACAGGGTCGATTTCTCCTTAGAAAAACTGTTTTTT.

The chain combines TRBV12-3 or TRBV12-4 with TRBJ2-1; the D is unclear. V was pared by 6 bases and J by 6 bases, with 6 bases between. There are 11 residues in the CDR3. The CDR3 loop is CASSWFNEQFF. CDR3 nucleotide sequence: TGTGCCAGCAGCTGGTTCAATGAGCAGTTCTTC.

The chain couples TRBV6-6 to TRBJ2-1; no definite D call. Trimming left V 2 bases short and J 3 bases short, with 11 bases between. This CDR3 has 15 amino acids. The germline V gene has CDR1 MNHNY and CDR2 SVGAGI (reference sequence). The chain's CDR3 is CASSYPGWFYNEQFF. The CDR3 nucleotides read TGTGCCAGCAGTTACCCTGGCTGGTTCTACAATGAGCAGTTCTTC.

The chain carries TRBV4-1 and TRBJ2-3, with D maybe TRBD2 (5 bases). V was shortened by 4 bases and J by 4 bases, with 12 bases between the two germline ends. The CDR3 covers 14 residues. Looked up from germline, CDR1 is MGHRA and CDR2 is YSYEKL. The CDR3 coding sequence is TGCGCCAGCAGCCTCCCATGGAGGTCAGATACGCAGTATTTT. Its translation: CASSLPWRSDTQYF.

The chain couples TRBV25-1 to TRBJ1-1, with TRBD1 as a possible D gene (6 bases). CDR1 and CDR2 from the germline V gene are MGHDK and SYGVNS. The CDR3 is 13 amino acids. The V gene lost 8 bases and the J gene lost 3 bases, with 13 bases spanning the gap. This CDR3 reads CASARGGYTEAFF. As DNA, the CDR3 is TGTGCCAGCGCCCGGGGGGGCTACACTGAAGCTTTCTTT.

The CDR3 DNA reads TGTGCCAGCAGCTTAGGGGGGGCGGCGGCCCAGTACTTC. Translating gives CASSLGGAAAQYF. This chain connects TRBV7-2 to TRBJ2-5, with D possibly being TRBD1 or TRBD2 (6 bases each). Between the trimmed V and J ends, which lost 1 base and 9 bases, there was a span of 12 bases. Germline loops: CDR1 SGHTA, CDR2 FQGNSA. This CDR3 has 13 residues.

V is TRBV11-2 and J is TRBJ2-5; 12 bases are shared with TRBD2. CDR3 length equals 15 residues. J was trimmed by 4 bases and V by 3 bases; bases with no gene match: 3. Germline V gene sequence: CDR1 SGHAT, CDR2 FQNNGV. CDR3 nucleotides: TGTGCCAGCAGCTTCGGGACTAGCGGGCTAGAGACCCAGTACTTC. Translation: CASSFGTSGLETQYF.

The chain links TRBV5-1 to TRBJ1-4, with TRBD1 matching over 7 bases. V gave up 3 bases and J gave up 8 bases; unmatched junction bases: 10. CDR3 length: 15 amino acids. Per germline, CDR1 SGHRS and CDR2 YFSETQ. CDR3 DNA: TGCGCCAGCAGCTCACAGGGGCTCGGAAGGGAAAAACTGTTTTTT. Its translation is CASSSQGLGREKLFF. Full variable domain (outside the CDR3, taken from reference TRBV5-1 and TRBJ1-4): KAGVTQTPRYLIKTRGQQVTLSCSPISGHRSVSWYQQTPGQGLQFLFEYFSETQRNKGNFPGRFSGRQFSNSRSEMNVSTLELGDSALYLCASSSQGLGREKLFFGSGTQLSVL.

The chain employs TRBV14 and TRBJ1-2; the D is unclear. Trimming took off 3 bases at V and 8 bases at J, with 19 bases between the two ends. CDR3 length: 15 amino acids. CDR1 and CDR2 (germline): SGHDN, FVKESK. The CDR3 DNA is TGTGCCAGCAGCCAGGGTTGGGGTTACAGCCGGGGCTACACCTTC. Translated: CASSQGWGYSRGYTF.

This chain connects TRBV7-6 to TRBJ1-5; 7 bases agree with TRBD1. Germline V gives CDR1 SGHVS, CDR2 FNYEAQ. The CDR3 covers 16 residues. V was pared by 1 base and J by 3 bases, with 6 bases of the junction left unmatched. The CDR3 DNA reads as TGTGCCAGCAGCTTAGGTGGCAGGGGGTACAATCAGCCCCAGCATTTT. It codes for CASSLGGRGYNQPQHF.

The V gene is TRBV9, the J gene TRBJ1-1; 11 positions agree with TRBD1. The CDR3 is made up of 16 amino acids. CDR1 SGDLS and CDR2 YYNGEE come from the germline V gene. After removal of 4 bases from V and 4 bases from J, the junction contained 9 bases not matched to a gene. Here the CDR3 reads CASSIHPGTGGTEAFF. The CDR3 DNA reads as TGTGCCAGCAGCATCCACCCCGGGACAGGGGGCACTGAAGCTTTCTTT.